A single sample gave rise to the 4 T cell receptor beta chains below, sequenced in a study of T cells in Graves' hyperthyroidism and ophthalmopathy. Amplified TCR beta CDR3 regions derived from RNA transcripts. First-round RT-PCR with HTBI primers amplified the TCR CDR3 region. TCRdb re-called the multiplex PCR reads through MiXCR, storing one row per CDR3 protein. The sample has some 350,000 distinct CDR3 sequences; roughly an eighth are singletons. What was sequenced was blood. All receptors derive from a woman between 35 and 50 years old with Graves' ophthalmopathy.

This clonotype was counted ten times or more. The chain combines TRBV7-9 with TRBJ1-1; TRBD1 is a possible D gene (6 bases). V dropped 4 bases and J dropped 6 bases, with 18 bases sitting between them. CDR1 and CDR2 (germline): SEHNR, FQNEAQ (reference sequence). The CDR3 sequence is 15 residues long. The CDR3 loop is CASSSISGEGAEAFF. CDR3 DNA sequence: TGTGCCAGCAGCTCGATATCAGGGGAAGGGGCTGAAGCTTTCTTT.

This clonotype was seen repeatedly, ten times or more. In nucleotides, the CDR3 is TGCGCCAGCAGCTTGACAGGGGGCAGTTCAGATACGCAGTATTTT. Protein sequence: CASSLTGGSSDTQYF. V and J are TRBV5-1 and TRBJ2-3; 9 bases line up with TRBD1. CDR1 SGHRS and CDR2 YFSETQ come from the germline V gene. Trimming took 1 base from V and 4 from J; bases not matched to a gene: 4. This CDR3 contains 15 residues.

The V and J genes are TRBV20-1 and TRBJ2-3, with 11 positions matching TRBD2. Germline V CDR1 and CDR2: DFQATT, SNEGSKA (reference sequence). This CDR3 is 18 amino acids long. The ends lost 0 bases at V and 2 bases at J; junction bases unmatched: 10. DNA for the CDR3: TGCAGTGCTAGAGATACGACTAGCGGGACGGGGCTCACAGATACGCAGTATTTT. Translating gives CSARDTTSGTGLTDTQYF.

This clonotype was seen ten or more times. The chain uses TRBV10-2 and TRBJ2-3; 9 nucleotides match TRBD2. Germline trimming cut 6 bases from V and 2 bases from J; bases unmatched to any gene: 9. The V gene's germline CDR1 is WSHSY and CDR2 SAAADI. This CDR3 has 16 residues. The CDR3 protein is CASSLTSGLFTDTQYF. The CDR3 coding sequence is TGCGCCAGCAGCCTGACTAGCGGTCTCTTCACAGATACGCAGTATTTT.